This is a list of T cell receptor beta chains from one sample in a study of metastatic and nonmetastatic thyroid tumors. TCRdb reanalyzed the PCR reads via MiXCR. The sample contains tens of thousands of clones, roughly 17% of which appear only once. Sequenced sample: tumor tissue. These receptors were collected from a female donor with papillary thyroid cancer or a benign thyroid nodule (not recorded which). Some clones in this sample may be carry-over from other donors' samples. CDR3s include the opening cysteine and the closing phenylalanine or tryptophan.

j_gene: TRBJ2-2
v_gene: TRBV5-5
CDR3aa: CALPTGDVELFF

j_gene: TRBJ2-4
v_gene: TRBV20-1
CDR3aa: CSDLQLLGRQYF

j_gene: TRBJ1-2
v_gene: TRBV20-1
CDR3aa: CSATPSRQWFYGYTF

j_gene: TRBJ2-5
v_gene: TRBV7-9
CDR3aa: CASSSRLIGWETQYF

j_gene: TRBJ1-4
v_gene: TRBV5-1
CDR3aa: CASSYRGGMYEKLFF

j_gene: TRBJ1-2
v_gene: TRBV12-3/TRBV12-4
CDR3aa: CASSPGGTGLRGYGYTF

j_gene: TRBJ2-7
v_gene: TRBV6-1
CDR3aa: CASSGTGTGGPNYEQYF

j_gene: TRBJ2-7
v_gene: TRBV11-2
CDR3aa: CASSLGTVSRYEQYF

j_gene: TRBJ2-7
v_gene: TRBV7-2
CDR3aa: CASSFTGGNYEQYF

j_gene: TRBJ1-2
v_gene: TRBV6-5
CDR3aa: CASSYADRGHGYTF

j_gene: TRBJ2-7
v_gene: TRBV24-1
CDR3aa: CATSDTTQGSARGEQYF

j_gene: TRBJ2-1
v_gene: TRBV5-6
CDR3aa: CASSLGSQENEQFF

j_gene: TRBJ2-1
v_gene: TRBV20-1
CDR3aa: CSSRTSGRAKYNEQFF

j_gene: TRBJ2-5
v_gene: TRBV5-8
CDR3aa: CASSLGLSGHQETQYF

j_gene: TRBJ1-1
v_gene: TRBV7-3
CDR3aa: CASSLTGGDFTEAFF

j_gene: TRBJ1-4
v_gene: TRBV7-9
CDR3aa: CASSLDWGRFDEKLFF

j_gene: TRBJ2-2
v_gene: TRBV10-3
CDR3aa: CAISERTTNTGELFF

j_gene: TRBJ1-1
v_gene: TRBV6-1
CDR3aa: CASKFPMNTEAFF

j_gene: TRBJ2-7
v_gene: TRBV4-2
CDR3aa: CASSYRTSSGEQYF

j_gene: TRBJ1-2
v_gene: TRBV6-1
CDR3aa: CASSLGQGGNYRYTF